The rows below give T cell receptor beta chains drawn from one sample of a study of metastatic and nonmetastatic thyroid tumors. MiXCR was used by TCRdb to re-call the PCR reads. The sample has 15,000 or so clones, roughly a quarter seen once. Material: tumor tissue. Receptor source: a female donor with papillary thyroid cancer or a benign thyroid nodule (not recorded which). Some clones in this sample may be carry-over from other donors' samples. Both conserved end residues are part of each CDR3. D genes are given only for firm matches. Rows give clone size only sometimes, using once, few, many, or a class for an expanded clone.

cdr3_nt: TGTGCCAGCAGTGACCACGGACCTAGTACCACAGATACGCAGTATTTT
cdr3_aa: CASSDHGPSTTDTQYF
v_call: TRBV6-1
d_call: -
j_call: TRBJ2-3
clone_size: medium-sized

cdr3_nt: TGTGCCTCCAGCGGGAGTTGGCCCTACGAGCAGTACTTC
cdr3_aa: CASSGSWPYEQYF
v_call: TRBV30
d_call: TRBD2
j_call: TRBJ2-7
clone_size: many

cdr3_nt: TGTGCCAGCTCACCACGAGAGGCCACTGAAGCTTTCTTT
cdr3_aa: CASSPREATEAFF
v_call: TRBV18
d_call: -
j_call: TRBJ1-1
clone_size: many

cdr3_nt: TGTGCCAGCTCGAGCGGGCCGGGCTACTTCTACGAGCAGTACTTC
cdr3_aa: CASSSGPGYFYEQYF
v_call: TRBV6-1
d_call: -
j_call: TRBJ2-7
clone_size: few

cdr3_nt: TGTGCATCTTCGGGGGCCCGCCCAGATACGCAGTATTTT
cdr3_aa: CASSGARPDTQYF
v_call: TRBV3-1
d_call: -
j_call: TRBJ2-3
clone_size: many

cdr3_nt: TGCAGTGCTGGCCTCGCCAGGGTAGTAGGCTATGGCTACACCTTC
cdr3_aa: CSAGLARVVGYGYTF
v_call: TRBV20-1
d_call: -
j_call: TRBJ1-2
clone_size: -

cdr3_nt: TGTGCCAGCAGCCCCAAAGGTCTAGCGGGAGACAATGAGCAGTTCTTC
cdr3_aa: CASSPKGLAGDNEQFF
v_call: TRBV7-9
d_call: TRBD2
j_call: TRBJ2-1
clone_size: many

cdr3_nt: TGTGCCAGCAGCCCCGGGACCTCTACCCGCGGCTACACCTTC
cdr3_aa: CASSPGTSTRGYTF
v_call: TRBV5-8
d_call: -
j_call: TRBJ1-2
clone_size: few

cdr3_nt: TGTGCCACCAGCAGAGCGGGAGACACCGGGGAGCTGTTTTTT
cdr3_aa: CATSRAGDTGELFF
v_call: TRBV15
d_call: -
j_call: TRBJ2-2
clone_size: many

cdr3_nt: TGTGCCAGTAGTCGCCAGGGGAGCCAGAACATTCAGTACTTC
cdr3_aa: CASSRQGSQNIQYF
v_call: TRBV6-1
d_call: -
j_call: TRBJ2-4
clone_size: few

cdr3_nt: TGTGCCAGCAGTTCCCCAAGTGCCATTTCATACAATGAGCAGTTCTTC
cdr3_aa: CASSSPSAISYNEQFF
v_call: TRBV6-5
d_call: -
j_call: TRBJ2-1
clone_size: many

cdr3_nt: TGCGCCAGCAGCCAAGGACTAGCGGGGTCCTCCTACGAGCAGTACTTC
cdr3_aa: CASSQGLAGSSYEQYF
v_call: TRBV4-3
d_call: TRBD2
j_call: TRBJ2-7
clone_size: -

cdr3_nt: TGTGCCAGCGGCCCCCAAGAATACGAGCAGTACTTC
cdr3_aa: CASGPQEYEQYF
v_call: TRBV6-1
d_call: -
j_call: TRBJ2-7
clone_size: -

cdr3_nt: TGCAGTGCTAGAGATCGGAGGGACACTGAAGCTTTCTTT
cdr3_aa: CSARDRRDTEAFF
v_call: TRBV20-1
d_call: -
j_call: TRBJ1-1
clone_size: few

cdr3_nt: TGTGCCAGCAGTTTATCCCTAGTCGGCGAGCAGTACTTC
cdr3_aa: CASSLSLVGEQYF
v_call: TRBV27
d_call: -
j_call: TRBJ2-7
clone_size: -

cdr3_nt: TGTGCCAGCAGCCAGGGGGGGCGGGTTTTTGAAAAACTGTTTTTT
cdr3_aa: CASSQGGRVFEKLFF
v_call: TRBV7-8
d_call: TRBD1
j_call: TRBJ1-4
clone_size: many

cdr3_nt: TGTGCAAGCAGCTACAGGGGCAAGACCTACGAGAAGTACTTC
cdr3_aa: CASSYRGKTYEKYF
v_call: TRBV6-2/TRBV6-3
d_call: TRBD1
j_call: TRBJ2-7
clone_size: -

cdr3_nt: TGTGCCACGAAAGGGACTTCAATGCGCGACACTGAAGCTTTCTTT
cdr3_aa: CATKGTSMRDTEAFF
v_call: TRBV28
d_call: -
j_call: TRBJ1-1
clone_size: -

cdr3_nt: TGTGCCAGCAGCTCGTTAACCTACGAGCAGTACTTC
cdr3_aa: CASSSLTYEQYF
v_call: TRBV2
d_call: -
j_call: TRBJ2-7
clone_size: medium-sized

cdr3_nt: TGTGCCAGCAGCTTAGGCCCGTCCGGCGAGCAGTACTTC
cdr3_aa: CASSLGPSGEQYF
v_call: TRBV7-2
d_call: -
j_call: TRBJ2-7
clone_size: -

cdr3_nt: TGCAGTGCGGGACAGGTCCGAGAGCAGTACTTC
cdr3_aa: CSAGQVREQYF
v_call: TRBV20-1
d_call: TRBD1
j_call: TRBJ2-7
clone_size: medium-sized

cdr3_nt: TGCAGTGCTAGCAAGGACATGGCCGAGCAGTACTTC
cdr3_aa: CSASKDMAEQYF
v_call: TRBV20-1
d_call: -
j_call: TRBJ2-7
clone_size: few

cdr3_nt: TGTGCCAGCAGTTCCGGGACAGGGGACAACGAGCAGTACTTC
cdr3_aa: CASSSGTGDNEQYF
v_call: TRBV28
d_call: TRBD1
j_call: TRBJ2-7
clone_size: few

cdr3_nt: TGTGCCAGCAGCTTATCTCGGGGCTACACCTTC
cdr3_aa: CASSLSRGYTF
v_call: TRBV7-2
d_call: -
j_call: TRBJ1-2
clone_size: medium-sized

cdr3_nt: TGTGCCAGCAGCCGGGGGGGGAGTGAAGCTTTCTTT
cdr3_aa: CASSRGGSEAFF
v_call: TRBV5-6
d_call: -
j_call: TRBJ1-1
clone_size: many

cdr3_nt: TGTGTTTCGGGACTAGCGGGAGGAGTCGGGGAGCTGTTTTTT
cdr3_aa: CVSGLAGGVGELFF
v_call: TRBV7-2
d_call: TRBD2
j_call: TRBJ2-2
clone_size: many

cdr3_nt: TGTGCCAGCAGCGAGACAGGTGGAATTGAAAAACTGTTTTTT
cdr3_aa: CASSETGGIEKLFF
v_call: TRBV7-9
d_call: -
j_call: TRBJ1-4
clone_size: -

cdr3_nt: TGTGCCAGCAGTGAACAGGGTCCGAGTAACACCATATATTTT
cdr3_aa: CASSEQGPSNTIYF
v_call: TRBV2
d_call: -
j_call: TRBJ1-3
clone_size: few

cdr3_nt: TGTGCCTGGAGTGTCTCACTAGCGGGAGTAGAGCAGTACTTC
cdr3_aa: CAWSVSLAGVEQYF
v_call: TRBV30
d_call: TRBD2
j_call: TRBJ2-7
clone_size: few

cdr3_nt: TGTGCCAGCTCACTTTACCAACTCTTAGCGGGAGGGCCGTACGAGCAGTACTTC
cdr3_aa: CASSLYQLLAGGPYEQYF
v_call: TRBV18
d_call: TRBD2
j_call: TRBJ2-7
clone_size: medium-sized

cdr3_nt: TGTGCCAGCAGCTTATTTCGAGAGACCCAGTACTTC
cdr3_aa: CASSLFRETQYF
v_call: TRBV7-2
d_call: -
j_call: TRBJ2-5
clone_size: many

cdr3_nt: TGTGCCAGCCTCGGCGGTTATAAAGGGTCCTACGAGCAGTACTTC
cdr3_aa: CASLGGYKGSYEQYF
v_call: TRBV28
d_call: -
j_call: TRBJ2-7
clone_size: medium-sized

cdr3_nt: TGTGCCAGCAGCTTAGAAGGGTTCCAGCCCCAGCATTTT
cdr3_aa: CASSLEGFQPQHF
v_call: TRBV7-2
d_call: -
j_call: TRBJ1-5
clone_size: many

cdr3_nt: TGCATCGTTAGGGGGGGACAGGGGGATGGCCACACCTTC
cdr3_aa: CIVRGGQGDGHTF
v_call: TRBV29-1
d_call: TRBD1
j_call: TRBJ1-2
clone_size: few

cdr3_nt: TGTGCCAGCAGTTTAAGGGGATTCTATCAGCCCCAGCATTTT
cdr3_aa: CASSLRGFYQPQHF
v_call: TRBV28
d_call: -
j_call: TRBJ1-5
clone_size: many

cdr3_nt: TGTGCCAGCAGCGTAGAGGTAGGGGGGGTTCCAGATACGCAGTATTTT
cdr3_aa: CASSVEVGGVPDTQYF
v_call: TRBV9
d_call: -
j_call: TRBJ2-3
clone_size: many

cdr3_nt: TGTGCCAGCAGGGACAACGGGAAGCGGGAAGCTTTCTTT
cdr3_aa: CASRDNGKREAFF
v_call: TRBV28
d_call: -
j_call: TRBJ1-1
clone_size: medium-sized

cdr3_nt: TGTGCCAGCAGTGAAGAAGACACCTACAATGAGCAGTTCTTC
cdr3_aa: CASSEEDTYNEQFF
v_call: TRBV6-1
d_call: -
j_call: TRBJ2-1
clone_size: medium-sized

cdr3_nt: TGTGCCAGCAGTTCGCGTCTAGCAGCAGATACGCAGTATTTT
cdr3_aa: CASSSRLAADTQYF
v_call: TRBV6-5
d_call: -
j_call: TRBJ2-3
clone_size: few

cdr3_nt: TGCGCCAGCAGCTTGGGACAGGGGCTCAATGGGCAGTTCTTC
cdr3_aa: CASSLGQGLNGQFF
v_call: TRBV5-1
d_call: TRBD1
j_call: TRBJ2-1
clone_size: many

cdr3_nt: TGCGCCAGCAACCCCCCCGACATTTCTAATGAGCAGTTCTTC
cdr3_aa: CASNPPDISNEQFF
v_call: TRBV5-1
d_call: -
j_call: TRBJ2-1
clone_size: many

cdr3_nt: TGTTCCAGCAGCTGGACTAGCAGTGAGCAGTTCTTC
cdr3_aa: CSSSWTSSEQFF
v_call: TRBV12-1
d_call: -
j_call: TRBJ2-1
clone_size: -

cdr3_nt: TGTGCCAGCAGTGAGGAGGTGGGGTTGGAGCAGTACTTC
cdr3_aa: CASSEEVGLEQYF
v_call: TRBV6-1
d_call: -
j_call: TRBJ2-7
clone_size: -

cdr3_nt: TGCGCCAGCAGCCTAGGGACGAGCCCCACAGATACGCAGTATTTT
cdr3_aa: CASSLGTSPTDTQYF
v_call: TRBV5-1
d_call: -
j_call: TRBJ2-3
clone_size: -

cdr3_nt: TGTGCCAGCAGCTTACAGAACACTGAAGCTTTCTTT
cdr3_aa: CASSLQNTEAFF
v_call: TRBV7-9
d_call: -
j_call: TRBJ1-1
clone_size: -

cdr3_nt: TGTGCCATCAGTGAGAGGGGGAACACTGAAGCTTTCTTT
cdr3_aa: CAISERGNTEAFF
v_call: TRBV10-3
d_call: -
j_call: TRBJ1-1
clone_size: many

cdr3_nt: TGTGCCACCGGGGAACACTACAATGAGCAGTTCTTC
cdr3_aa: CATGEHYNEQFF
v_call: TRBV15
d_call: -
j_call: TRBJ2-1
clone_size: -

cdr3_nt: TGTGCCAGCAGTTGGATAGGCGAGCAGTACTTC
cdr3_aa: CASSWIGEQYF
v_call: TRBV12-3/TRBV12-4
d_call: -
j_call: TRBJ2-7
clone_size: -

cdr3_nt: TGTGCCAGCAGAGACTACTCCTACAATGAGCAGTTCTTC
cdr3_aa: CASRDYSYNEQFF
v_call: TRBV28
d_call: -
j_call: TRBJ2-1
clone_size: many

cdr3_nt: TGTGCCGGCATCTCGGGATACGAGCAGTACTTC
cdr3_aa: CAGISGYEQYF
v_call: TRBV5-6
d_call: -
j_call: TRBJ2-7
clone_size: -

cdr3_nt: TGTGCCACCAGTGATTTCGAGGGGACAGGGAACACAGATACGCAGTATTTT
cdr3_aa: CATSDFEGTGNTDTQYF
v_call: TRBV24-1
d_call: TRBD1
j_call: TRBJ2-3
clone_size: many

cdr3_nt: TGTGCTAGCAGCCCACAGGGGACCGGGGAGCTGTTTTTT
cdr3_aa: CASSPQGTGELFF
v_call: TRBV7-7
d_call: TRBD1
j_call: TRBJ2-2
clone_size: -

cdr3_nt: TGTGCCAGCAAAATGCCGAACACCGGGGAGCTGTTTTTT
cdr3_aa: CASKMPNTGELFF
v_call: TRBV28
d_call: -
j_call: TRBJ2-2
clone_size: many

cdr3_nt: TGTGCCAGCAGCCGGACAGGGACGGGGCCCCAGCATTTT
cdr3_aa: CASSRTGTGPQHF
v_call: TRBV28
d_call: TRBD1
j_call: TRBJ1-5
clone_size: many

cdr3_nt: TGTGCCAGCAGTGAATTGTGGGAGGGGAGTGAGCAGTTCTTC
cdr3_aa: CASSELWEGSEQFF
v_call: TRBV2
d_call: TRBD2
j_call: TRBJ2-1
clone_size: many

cdr3_nt: TGTGCCAGCAGTCCTGCTAGCGGGAGACTGTACGAGCAGTACTTC
cdr3_aa: CASSPASGRLYEQYF
v_call: TRBV6-1
d_call: TRBD2
j_call: TRBJ2-7
clone_size: few

cdr3_nt: TGTGCCAGCAGCCTGGGACTAGTGGGATATACGCAGTATTTT
cdr3_aa: CASSLGLVGYTQYF
v_call: TRBV7-6
d_call: TRBD2
j_call: TRBJ2-3
clone_size: few

cdr3_nt: TGCAGCGTTACCGACCCGCCACGAGAGCAGTACTTC
cdr3_aa: CSVTDPPREQYF
v_call: TRBV29-1
d_call: -
j_call: TRBJ2-7
clone_size: many

cdr3_nt: TGTGCCAGCAGCCCCGACCAAGAGACCCAGTACTTC
cdr3_aa: CASSPDQETQYF
v_call: TRBV13
d_call: -
j_call: TRBJ2-5
clone_size: many